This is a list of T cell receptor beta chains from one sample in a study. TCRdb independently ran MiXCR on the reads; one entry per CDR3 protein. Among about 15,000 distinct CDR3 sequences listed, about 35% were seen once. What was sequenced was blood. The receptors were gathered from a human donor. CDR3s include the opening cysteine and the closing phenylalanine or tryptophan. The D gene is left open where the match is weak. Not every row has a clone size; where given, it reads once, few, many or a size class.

CDR3nt: TGTGCCAGCAGTTATACACCGAGCTCCTATAATTCACCCCTCCACTTT; CDR3aa: CASSYTPSSYNSPLHF; d_gene: .; j_gene: TRBJ1-6; abundance: many; v_gene: TRBV6-6
CDR3nt: TGCGCCAGCAGCCAAGATAAACCTAGCGGGCACAATCAGCCCCAGCATTTT; CDR3aa: CASSQDKPSGHNQPQHF; d_gene: .; j_gene: TRBJ1-5; abundance: few; v_gene: TRBV4-3
CDR3nt: TGTGCCAGCAGCCAAGAGCCTAGCGGTAGCGGCACAGATACGCAGTATTTT; CDR3aa: CASSQEPSGSGTDTQYF; d_gene: TRBD2; j_gene: TRBJ2-3; abundance: .; v_gene: TRBV4-2
CDR3nt: TGTGCCAGCAGCCAAGTCTCAGAGGACTATGGCTACACCTTC; CDR3aa: CASSQVSEDYGYTF; d_gene: .; j_gene: TRBJ1-2; abundance: many; v_gene: TRBV4-2
CDR3nt: TGTGCCAGCAGCAGGACAGGGCTCACCGGGGAGCTGTTTTTT; CDR3aa: CASSRTGLTGELFF; d_gene: TRBD1; j_gene: TRBJ2-2; abundance: few; v_gene: TRBV12-3/TRBV12-4
CDR3nt: TGCAGCGTTGAAATGGGGGGGAGGACTGAAGCTTTCTTT; CDR3aa: CSVEMGGRTEAFF; d_gene: .; j_gene: TRBJ1-1; abundance: medium-sized; v_gene: TRBV29-1
CDR3nt: TGCAGCATTCCAGGGACAAAATCCTACGAGCAGTACTTC; CDR3aa: CSIPGTKSYEQYF; d_gene: .; j_gene: TRBJ2-7; abundance: .; v_gene: TRBV20-1
CDR3nt: TGTGCCAGCAGCCAGTTTCCGGGACCCGCATACGAGCAGTACTTC; CDR3aa: CASSQFPGPAYEQYF; d_gene: .; j_gene: TRBJ2-7; abundance: many; v_gene: TRBV4-2
CDR3nt: TGTGCCAGCAGCCCCACACTAGCGGGAGCGGAGGAGACCCAGTACTTC; CDR3aa: CASSPTLAGAEETQYF; d_gene: TRBD2; j_gene: TRBJ2-5; abundance: many; v_gene: TRBV4-2
CDR3nt: TGTGCCAGCTCAGCGGGTACCTCCTACGAGCAGTACTTC; CDR3aa: CASSAGTSYEQYF; d_gene: .; j_gene: TRBJ2-7; abundance: .; v_gene: TRBV18
CDR3nt: TGCAGCGTTAAGGCGGAGAACACCGGGGAGCTGTTTTTT; CDR3aa: CSVKAENTGELFF; d_gene: .; j_gene: TRBJ2-2; abundance: medium-sized; v_gene: TRBV29-1
CDR3nt: TGCGCCAGCAGCCAATTGGGACAGGGGTGGACTGAAGCTTTCTTT; CDR3aa: CASSQLGQGWTEAFF; d_gene: TRBD1; j_gene: TRBJ1-1; abundance: medium-sized; v_gene: TRBV4-3
CDR3nt: TGTGCCAGCAGCCCGACAGGGATGGACTATGGCTACACCTTC; CDR3aa: CASSPTGMDYGYTF; d_gene: TRBD1; j_gene: TRBJ1-2; abundance: many; v_gene: TRBV4-2
CDR3nt: TGCGCCAGCAGCCAAGGCACTCCACGAGGGAATGAGCAGTTCTTC; CDR3aa: CASSQGTPRGNEQFF; d_gene: .; j_gene: TRBJ2-1; abundance: .; v_gene: TRBV4-3
CDR3nt: TGCAGCACTGGAGGGCAGGGCGGGCAGCCCCAGCATTTT; CDR3aa: CSTGGQGGQPQHF; d_gene: .; j_gene: TRBJ1-5; abundance: medium-sized; v_gene: TRBV29-1
CDR3nt: TGTGCCAGCAGCCAGGCCGGACAGGGGTCAGCTGAAGCTTTCTTT; CDR3aa: CASSQAGQGSAEAFF; d_gene: TRBD1; j_gene: TRBJ1-1; abundance: few; v_gene: TRBV4-2
CDR3nt: TGTGCCAGCTCACCACCCAGCCAAGAGACCCAGTACTTC; CDR3aa: CASSPPSQETQYF; d_gene: .; j_gene: TRBJ2-5; abundance: many; v_gene: TRBV18
CDR3nt: TGTGCCAGCAGCCAGTGGACAGGGAGCTCCTACGAGCAGTACTTC; CDR3aa: CASSQWTGSSYEQYF; d_gene: TRBD1; j_gene: TRBJ2-7; abundance: many; v_gene: TRBV4-2
CDR3nt: TGCAGCGTTGAAGATCAGCCCTCGGGGGGTAGCCAGGAGACCCAGTACTTC; CDR3aa: CSVEDQPSGGSQETQYF; d_gene: TRBD2; j_gene: TRBJ2-5; abundance: medium-sized; v_gene: TRBV29-1
CDR3nt: TGTGCCAGCAGCCATCGAAGGGCCAGATCCACGAACACTGAAGCTTTCTTT; CDR3aa: CASSHRRARSTNTEAFF; d_gene: .; j_gene: TRBJ1-1; abundance: few; v_gene: TRBV14
CDR3nt: TGCAGCGTTTTTGATAGCGGGAGGGGAGAGACCCAGTACTTC; CDR3aa: CSVFDSGRGETQYF; d_gene: TRBD2; j_gene: TRBJ2-5; abundance: many; v_gene: TRBV29-1
CDR3nt: TGTGCCAGCTCACCACCGGAGACAGGTGAAGAGACCCAGTACTTC; CDR3aa: CASSPPETGEETQYF; d_gene: .; j_gene: TRBJ2-5; abundance: .; v_gene: TRBV18
CDR3nt: TGTGCCAGCAGCGTTGGGTCGCTAGCGGGGCAGAATGAGCAGTTCTTC; CDR3aa: CASSVGSLAGQNEQFF; d_gene: TRBD2; j_gene: TRBJ2-1; abundance: .; v_gene: TRBV9
CDR3nt: TGCAGCGGGGCGGACAATGAGCAGTTCTTC; CDR3aa: CSGADNEQFF; d_gene: .; j_gene: TRBJ2-1; abundance: many; v_gene: TRBV29-1
CDR3nt: TGTGCCAGCAGTTTTAGGGACAGAAGAACTGAAGCTTTCTTT; CDR3aa: CASSFRDRRTEAFF; d_gene: TRBD1; j_gene: TRBJ1-1; abundance: medium-sized; v_gene: TRBV12-3/TRBV12-4
CDR3nt: TGTGCCAGCAGCCAAGAAGCCTGGAGCTACGAGCAGTACTTC; CDR3aa: CASSQEAWSYEQYF; d_gene: .; j_gene: TRBJ2-7; abundance: .; v_gene: TRBV14
CDR3nt: TGTGCCAGCAGCCAGGAGACAGGGGATAATCAGCCCCAGCATTTT; CDR3aa: CASSQETGDNQPQHF; d_gene: TRBD1; j_gene: TRBJ1-5; abundance: .; v_gene: TRBV4-2
CDR3nt: TGCGCCAGCAGCTTGGACGGGTTTACCGGGGAGCTGTTTTTT; CDR3aa: CASSLDGFTGELFF; d_gene: .; j_gene: TRBJ2-2; abundance: few; v_gene: TRBV5-1
CDR3nt: TGTGCCTGGATTGGACACCCGGGGACTGAAGCTTTCTTT; CDR3aa: CAWIGHPGTEAFF; d_gene: .; j_gene: TRBJ1-1; abundance: few; v_gene: TRBV30
CDR3nt: TGCAGCGTTGCAGGGGAACTGCGGGGCTACACCTTC; CDR3aa: CSVAGELRGYTF; d_gene: .; j_gene: TRBJ1-2; abundance: medium-sized; v_gene: TRBV29-1
CDR3nt: TGCGCCAGCAGCAGACGGGACAGGGAAGATGAGCATGGCTACACCTTC; CDR3aa: CASSRRDREDEHGYTF; d_gene: TRBD1; j_gene: TRBJ1-2; abundance: .; v_gene: TRBV4-3
CDR3nt: TGTGCCAGCTCAGAACAGGGTAACGAAAAACTGTTTTTT; CDR3aa: CASSEQGNEKLFF; d_gene: .; j_gene: TRBJ1-4; abundance: medium-sized; v_gene: TRBV18
CDR3nt: TGCAGCGTTGATCAGGCAGCGGGGACCTCCTACGAGCAGTACTTC; CDR3aa: CSVDQAAGTSYEQYF; d_gene: TRBD2; j_gene: TRBJ2-7; abundance: medium-sized; v_gene: TRBV29-1
CDR3nt: TGCGCCAGCAGCTTGGACCAGGGCAGGGACATTCAGTACTTC; CDR3aa: CASSLDQGRDIQYF; d_gene: .; j_gene: TRBJ2-4; abundance: many; v_gene: TRBV5-1
CDR3nt: TGTGCCAGCAGCTCAAGGGTCCGGGTTATCACAGATACGCAGTATTTT; CDR3aa: CASSSRVRVITDTQYF; d_gene: .; j_gene: TRBJ2-3; abundance: few; v_gene: TRBV14
CDR3nt: TGTGCCAGCAGTGCTATACTCGTGGCGGCGACCTACAATGAGCAGTTCTTC; CDR3aa: CASSAILVAATYNEQFF; d_gene: .; j_gene: TRBJ2-1; abundance: .; v_gene: TRBV27
CDR3nt: TGTGCCAGCTCACCACGCCATGGAGGGGAAGCTTTCTTT; CDR3aa: CASSPRHGGEAFF; d_gene: .; j_gene: TRBJ1-1; abundance: .; v_gene: TRBV18
CDR3nt: TGTGCCAGCAGCCGGGGAGGGCCATTTTACAATGAGCAGTTCTTC; CDR3aa: CASSRGGPFYNEQFF; d_gene: TRBD2; j_gene: TRBJ2-1; abundance: many; v_gene: TRBV4-2
CDR3nt: TGCGCCAGCAGCCACTCACGGAGCACTGAAGCTTTCTTT; CDR3aa: CASSHSRSTEAFF; d_gene: .; j_gene: TRBJ1-1; abundance: .; v_gene: TRBV4-3
CDR3nt: TGTGCCAACAGCCAAGATAAGCAGCCCAGGCGGGACCCGTTCTTC; CDR3aa: CANSQDKQPRRDPFF; d_gene: .; j_gene: TRBJ2-1; abundance: .; v_gene: TRBV4-2
CDR3nt: TGCGCCAGCAGCGTTCGCCCACAGGGAACCTATGGCTACACCTTC; CDR3aa: CASSVRPQGTYGYTF; d_gene: .; j_gene: TRBJ1-2; abundance: .; v_gene: TRBV4-3
CDR3nt: TGTGCCAGCTCACCACCAACAGGGAATACGCAGTTCTTC; CDR3aa: CASSPPTGNTQFF; d_gene: .; j_gene: TRBJ2-1; abundance: few; v_gene: TRBV18
CDR3nt: TGTGCCAGCAGCCAGGGACAGGGGGCTCAAAATGAGCAGTTCTTC; CDR3aa: CASSQGQGAQNEQFF; d_gene: TRBD1; j_gene: TRBJ2-1; abundance: many; v_gene: TRBV7-2
CDR3nt: TGCAGCGTTGAAGAACGATTGCAGGGAACCACAGATACGCAGTTCTTC; CDR3aa: CSVEERLQGTTDTQFF; d_gene: .; j_gene: TRBJ2-1; abundance: .; v_gene: TRBV29-1
CDR3nt: TGCAGCGTTGAGAGGACAGGGAGGAATGAGCAGTTCTTC; CDR3aa: CSVERTGRNEQFF; d_gene: TRBD1; j_gene: TRBJ2-1; abundance: many; v_gene: TRBV29-1
CDR3nt: TGCGCCAGCAGCCAAGCCCCGCTGGTCGGGGGCACTGAAGCTTTCTTT; CDR3aa: CASSQAPLVGGTEAFF; d_gene: .; j_gene: TRBJ1-1; abundance: .; v_gene: TRBV4-3
CDR3nt: TGTGCCAGCAGCGAAACAGGGGGGAGCACTGAAGCTTTCTTT; CDR3aa: CASSETGGSTEAFF; d_gene: TRBD1; j_gene: TRBJ1-1; abundance: many; v_gene: TRBV7-9
CDR3nt: TGTGCCAGCTCACCTGGGACTAGCTCCTACGAGCAGTACTTC; CDR3aa: CASSPGTSSYEQYF; d_gene: TRBD2; j_gene: TRBJ2-7; abundance: .; v_gene: TRBV18
CDR3nt: TGCAGCGTTTCGGGACGGTTACACTCCTACAATGAGCAGTTCTTC; CDR3aa: CSVSGRLHSYNEQFF; d_gene: .; j_gene: TRBJ2-1; abundance: many; v_gene: TRBV29-1
CDR3nt: TGCGCCAGCAGCCAACAGGGGGCCTACACTGAAGCTTTCTTT; CDR3aa: CASSQQGAYTEAFF; d_gene: TRBD1; j_gene: TRBJ1-1; abundance: few; v_gene: TRBV4-3
CDR3nt: TGCGCCAGCAGCCAGGGATCGAAGGAGGAAGGAGACGGCTACACCTTC; CDR3aa: CASSQGSKEEGDGYTF; d_gene: .; j_gene: TRBJ1-2; abundance: many; v_gene: TRBV4-3
CDR3nt: TGTGCCAGCAGCCAAGGGGCTGGGGCCGAAAGCTCCTACGAGCAGTACTTC; CDR3aa: CASSQGAGAESSYEQYF; d_gene: .; j_gene: TRBJ2-7; abundance: many; v_gene: TRBV4-2
CDR3nt: TGTGCCTGGAACTCTGGAAAACTGTTTTTT; CDR3aa: CAWNSGKLFF; d_gene: .; j_gene: TRBJ1-4; abundance: .; v_gene: TRBV30
CDR3nt: TGCAGTGCTAGAGGAAGAACTAGCGGGAGAGATACGCAGTATTTT; CDR3aa: CSARGRTSGRDTQYF; d_gene: TRBD2; j_gene: TRBJ2-3; abundance: medium-sized; v_gene: TRBV20-1
CDR3nt: TGTGCCAGCAGCCAAGATCGGGGTTCCTACAATGAGCAGTTCTTC; CDR3aa: CASSQDRGSYNEQFF; d_gene: .; j_gene: TRBJ2-1; abundance: .; v_gene: TRBV14
CDR3nt: TGCAGTGCTAGAGATGTAAGCTACACCATATATTTT; CDR3aa: CSARDVSYTIYF; d_gene: .; j_gene: TRBJ1-3; abundance: .; v_gene: TRBV20-1